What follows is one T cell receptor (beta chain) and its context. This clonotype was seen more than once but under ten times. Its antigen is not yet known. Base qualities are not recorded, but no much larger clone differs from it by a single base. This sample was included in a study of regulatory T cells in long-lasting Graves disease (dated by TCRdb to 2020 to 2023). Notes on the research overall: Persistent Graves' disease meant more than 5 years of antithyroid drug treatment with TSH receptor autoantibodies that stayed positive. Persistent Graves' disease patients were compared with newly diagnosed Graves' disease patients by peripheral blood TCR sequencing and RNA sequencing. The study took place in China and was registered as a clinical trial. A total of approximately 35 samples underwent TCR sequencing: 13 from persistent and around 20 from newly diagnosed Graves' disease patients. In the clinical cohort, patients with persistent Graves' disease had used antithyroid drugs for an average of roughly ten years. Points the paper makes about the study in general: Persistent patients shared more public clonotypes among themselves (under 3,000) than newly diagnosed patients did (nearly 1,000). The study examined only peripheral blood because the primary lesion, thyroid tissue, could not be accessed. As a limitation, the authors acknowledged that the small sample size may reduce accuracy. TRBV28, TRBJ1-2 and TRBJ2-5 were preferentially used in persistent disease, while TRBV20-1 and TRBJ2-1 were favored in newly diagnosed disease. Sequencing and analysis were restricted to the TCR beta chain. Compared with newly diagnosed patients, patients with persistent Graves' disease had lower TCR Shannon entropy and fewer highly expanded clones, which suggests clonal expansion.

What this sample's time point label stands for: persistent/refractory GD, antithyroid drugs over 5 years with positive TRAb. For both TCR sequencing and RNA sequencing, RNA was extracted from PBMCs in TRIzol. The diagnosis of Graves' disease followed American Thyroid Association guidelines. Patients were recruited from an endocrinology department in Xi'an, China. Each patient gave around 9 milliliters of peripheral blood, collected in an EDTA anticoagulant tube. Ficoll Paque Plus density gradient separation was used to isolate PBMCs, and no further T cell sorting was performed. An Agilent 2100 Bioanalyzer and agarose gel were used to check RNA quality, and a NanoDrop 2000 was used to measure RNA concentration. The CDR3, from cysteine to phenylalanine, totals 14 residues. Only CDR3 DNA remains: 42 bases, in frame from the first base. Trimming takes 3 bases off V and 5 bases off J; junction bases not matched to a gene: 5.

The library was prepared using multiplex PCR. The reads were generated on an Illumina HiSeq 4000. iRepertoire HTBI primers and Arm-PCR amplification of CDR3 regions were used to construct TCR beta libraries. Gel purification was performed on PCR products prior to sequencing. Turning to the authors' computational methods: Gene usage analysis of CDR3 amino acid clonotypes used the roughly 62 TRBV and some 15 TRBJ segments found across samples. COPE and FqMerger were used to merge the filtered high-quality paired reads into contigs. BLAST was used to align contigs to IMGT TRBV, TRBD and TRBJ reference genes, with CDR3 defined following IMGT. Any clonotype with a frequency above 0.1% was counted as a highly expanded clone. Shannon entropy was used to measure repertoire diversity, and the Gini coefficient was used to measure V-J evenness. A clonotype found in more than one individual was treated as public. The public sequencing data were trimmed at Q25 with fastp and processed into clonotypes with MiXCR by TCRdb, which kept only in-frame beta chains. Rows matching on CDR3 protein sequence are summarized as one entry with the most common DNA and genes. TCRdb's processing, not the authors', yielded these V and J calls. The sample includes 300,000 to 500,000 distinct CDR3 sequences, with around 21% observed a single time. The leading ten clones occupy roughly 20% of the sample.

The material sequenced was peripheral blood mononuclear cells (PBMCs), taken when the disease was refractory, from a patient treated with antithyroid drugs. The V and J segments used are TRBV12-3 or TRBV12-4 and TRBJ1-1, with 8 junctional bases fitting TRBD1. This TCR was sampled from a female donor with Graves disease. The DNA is TGTGCCAGCAGTTTCGACAGGGGACGGACTGAAGCTTTCTTT. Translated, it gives CASSFDRGRTEAFF.